This T cell receptor beta chain was documented in a study of blood T cell repertoires in COVID-19 (dated by TCRdb to 2020 to 2021). Study-level background: The collaborator samples originated in the United States, Italy and Spain and spanned the acute and convalescent phases of COVID-19. The repertoires were released in a freely available public database meant as a resource for research on the immune response to SARS-CoV-2. Where available, HLA class I and class II types were obtained from metadata supplied by the sample provider rather than from assay-based typing. The prospective study material was composed of cDNA or gDNA derived from T cells, B-cell-depleted T cells, or PBMCs. The sample metadata nearly always contained a de-identified subject ID, COVID-19 status, age in years and sex. Subjects who had been exposed to COVID-19, were actively infected with it, or had recovered from it provided the deeply sampled blood TCRbeta repertoires that made up the dataset. The samples were drawn from the first 160 participants of the ongoing ImmuneRACE study and from roughly 1,300 subjects provided by 6 global collaborators.

For this clone: Its specific antigen is unknown. Per-base quality was not reported, and no clone a single base away is much larger than it.

The collaborating institutions used their own protocols to collect whole blood in K2EDTA tubes. Collaborator samples were shipped for TCRbeta analysis as frozen whole blood, isolated PBMCs, or DNA extracted from either sample type. Broad study findings and their caveats: How much clinical and demographic metadata was included differed by source and by participant, and the metadata was provided uncurated.

TCRbeta CDR3 regions were amplified from genomic DNA using the immunoSEQ Assay, a bias-controlled multiplex PCR. The original methods were these. Nucleated cell counts per sample were estimated from amplification of reference gene primers within the assay. Sequence reads were collapsed and filtered to measure the absolute abundance of every unique TCRbeta CDR3 rearrangement. For each sample, productive Simpson clonality was calculated as the square root of Simpson's diversity index across productive rearrangements. TCRdb obtained this table from immuneACCESS and retained in-frame rearrangements with V and J assigned. These tables miss some clones; where compared with another copy, unresolved V genes account for less than half of the shortfall, and the remainder is unexplained. Clone size and V and J calls were adopted from that table, with D and trimming inferred from the DNA. The sample table contains 95,000 to 150,000 clones; only one count was recorded for more than 80% of them. The ten largest make up roughly 4% of the sample.

Including cysteine and phenylalanine, the CDR3 has 15 amino acids. This entry keeps only the CDR3 DNA: 45 bases, framed from base 1. V is pruned by 1 base and J by 7 bases, leaving 5 bases of the junction without a gene match. Sequences SGHVS (CDR1) and FQNEAQ (CDR2) are obtained from the germline V gene. Sequenced: peripheral blood. The sequence came from a man between 35 and 55 years old with acute or convalescent COVID-19. The V and J segments used are TRBV7-8 and TRBJ1-4; 8 central bases correspond to TRBD1. The nucleotide sequence is TGTGCCAGCAGCTTAGAAGGACAGGGCGGTGAAAAACTGTTTTTT. Translated, this is CASSLEGQGGEKLFF.